A few counts support the clone carrying this TCR beta chain. The antigen remains unidentified. What was amplified from RNA transcripts were TCR beta CDR3 regions. TCR CDR3 regions were first amplified by RT-PCR with HTBI primers. MiXCR, applied by TCRdb to the multiplex PCR reads, yields one record per CDR3 protein. The sample lists about 640,000 distinct CDR3 sequences, around 20% occurring once. The CDR3 runs 15 residues. V dropped 2 bases and J dropped 1; count of bases not matched to a gene: 4. Looked up from germline, CDR1 is SGDLS and CDR2 is YYNGEE. This entry is derived from a study of T cells in Graves' hyperthyroidism and ophthalmopathy. Study-wide findings and caveats: Blood held most thyroid clonotypes expanded above 0.001 frequency.

Clinical Activity Scores of at least 3, NOSPECS grades of at least 4 and durations under 3 months characterized ophthalmopathy patients. Any patient presenting with uncontrolled infection, other autoimmune disease, pregnancy or lactation was left out. The TCR comes from a man aged 25 to 40 with Graves' ophthalmopathy. The sample comprised blood. The chain has TRBV9 and TRBJ2-7; 9 positions agree with TRBD1. The CDR3 loop is CASSVRTGESYEQYF. CDR3 coding DNA: TGTGCCAGCAGCGTTCGGACAGGGGAATCCTACGAGCAGTACTTC.